This T cell receptor (beta chain) was obtained from a study of blood T cell repertoires in COVID-19. Study summary: Acute-phase and convalescent COVID-19 samples originated in the United States, Italy and Spain. T cells, B-cell-depleted T cells, or PBMCs provided the cDNA or gDNA that served as material.

From germline, CDR1 is MDHEN and CDR2 SYDVKM. Trimming removed 5 bases from V and 3 bases from J; junction bases left unmatched: 7. The CDR3 runs to 16 residues. Authors' analysis steps: Nucleated cell counts were estimated from reference gene primer amplification. Libraries were prepared by immunoSEQ multiplex PCR; TCRdb keeps only in-frame clonotypes and omits some of them. The V and J calls and the clone size are those of that table, but D and trimming were determined from the DNA. The sample consists of some 100,000 clones, over 75% of them appearing once. The chain employs TRBV28 and TRBJ1-3, with 10 bases lining up with TRBD1. The TCR originated in a woman in her sixties or seventies with acute or convalescent COVID-19. Sequenced: peripheral blood. The CDR3 coding sequence is TGTGCCAGCAGTCCAATTGGGGACAGGGGTGGAAACACCATATATTTT. This codes for CASSPIGDRGGNTIYF.